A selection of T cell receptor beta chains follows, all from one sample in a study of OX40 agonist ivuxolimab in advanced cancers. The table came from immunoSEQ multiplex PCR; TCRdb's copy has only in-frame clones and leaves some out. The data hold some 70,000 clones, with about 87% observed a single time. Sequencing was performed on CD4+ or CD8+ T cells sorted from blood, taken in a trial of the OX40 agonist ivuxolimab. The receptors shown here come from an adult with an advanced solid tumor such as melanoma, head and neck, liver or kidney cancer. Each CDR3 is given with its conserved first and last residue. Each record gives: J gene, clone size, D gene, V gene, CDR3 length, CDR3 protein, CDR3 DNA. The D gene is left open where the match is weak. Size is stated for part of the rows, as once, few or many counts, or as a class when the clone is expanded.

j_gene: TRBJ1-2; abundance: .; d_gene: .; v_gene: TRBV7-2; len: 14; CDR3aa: CASRGVGKNYGYTF; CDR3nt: TGTGCCAGCAGAGGGGTCGGTAAGAACTATGGCTACACCTTC
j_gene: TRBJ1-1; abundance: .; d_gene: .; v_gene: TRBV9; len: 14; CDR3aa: CASSTTDRGSEAFF; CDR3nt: TGTGCCAGCAGCACAACAGACCGAGGATCTGAAGCTTTCTTT
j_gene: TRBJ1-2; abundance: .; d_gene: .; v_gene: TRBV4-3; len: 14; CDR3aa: CASSQEISGTGYTF; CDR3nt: TGCGCCAGCAGCCAAGAAATATCCGGGACTGGCTACACCTTC
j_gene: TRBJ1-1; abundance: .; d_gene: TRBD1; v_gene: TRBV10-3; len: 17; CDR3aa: CAISDSGTGYRNTEAFF; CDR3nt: TGTGCCATCAGTGATTCCGGGACAGGGTATCGGAACACTGAAGCTTTCTTT
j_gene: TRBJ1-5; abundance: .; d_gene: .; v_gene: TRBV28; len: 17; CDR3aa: CASSLLGRTHSNQPQHF; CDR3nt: TGTGCCAGCAGTTTATTAGGCAGGACCCATAGCAATCAGCCCCAGCATTTT
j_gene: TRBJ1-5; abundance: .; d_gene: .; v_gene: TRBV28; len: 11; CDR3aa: CASSLGQPQHF; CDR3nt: TGTGCCAGCAGTTTAGGTCAGCCCCAGCATTTT
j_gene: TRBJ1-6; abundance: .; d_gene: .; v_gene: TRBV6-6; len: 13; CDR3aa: CASSYSPASPLHF; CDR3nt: TGTGCCAGCAGTTACTCGCCGGCCTCACCCCTCCACTTT
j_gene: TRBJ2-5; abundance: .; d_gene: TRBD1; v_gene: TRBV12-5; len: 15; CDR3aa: CASGRDRGNQETQYF; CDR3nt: TGTGCTAGTGGTAGGGACAGGGGCAACCAAGAGACCCAGTACTTC
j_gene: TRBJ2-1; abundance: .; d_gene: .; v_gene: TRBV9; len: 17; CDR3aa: CASSVEERGLGSGEQFF; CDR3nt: TGTGCCAGCAGCGTAGAAGAAAGGGGACTCGGGTCGGGTGAGCAGTTCTTC
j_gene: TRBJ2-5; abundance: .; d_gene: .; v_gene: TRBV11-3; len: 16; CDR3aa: CASSLGQSGAQETQYF; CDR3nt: TGTGCCAGCAGCTTAGGTCAGTCTGGGGCTCAAGAGACCCAGTACTTC
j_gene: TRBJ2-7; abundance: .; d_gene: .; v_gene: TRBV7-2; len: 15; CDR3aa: CASSLGLWLGYEQYF; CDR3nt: TGTGCCAGCAGCTTAGGTTTGTGGTTAGGGTACGAGCAGTACTTC
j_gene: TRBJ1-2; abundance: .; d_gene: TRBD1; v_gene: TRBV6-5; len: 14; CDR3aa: CASSPSRGRGGYTF; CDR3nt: TGTGCCAGCAGTCCGTCCAGGGGGAGAGGGGGCTACACCTTC
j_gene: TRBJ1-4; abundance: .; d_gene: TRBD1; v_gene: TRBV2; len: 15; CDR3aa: CASRGQREFNEKLFF; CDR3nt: TGTGCCAGCAGGGGACAGCGGGAGTTTAATGAAAAACTGTTTTTT
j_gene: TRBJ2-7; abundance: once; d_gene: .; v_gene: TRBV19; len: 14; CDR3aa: CASSQQDWGNEQYF; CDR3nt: TGTGCCAGTAGTCAGCAGGATTGGGGCAACGAGCAGTACTTC
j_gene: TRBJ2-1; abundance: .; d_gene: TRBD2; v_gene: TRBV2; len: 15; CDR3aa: CASSELGAGGDEQFF; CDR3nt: TGTGCCAGCAGTGAACTAGGCGCCGGGGGGGATGAGCAGTTCTTC
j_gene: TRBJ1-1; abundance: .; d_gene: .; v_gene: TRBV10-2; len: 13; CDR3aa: CASRRGAGTEAFF; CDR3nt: TGCGCCAGCCGTCGGGGGGCAGGGACTGAAGCTTTCTTT
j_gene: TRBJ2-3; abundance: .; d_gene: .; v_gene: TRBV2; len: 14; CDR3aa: CASSEDSVTLTQYF; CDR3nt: TGTGCCAGCAGTGAAGATTCCGTGACCCTTACGCAGTATTTT
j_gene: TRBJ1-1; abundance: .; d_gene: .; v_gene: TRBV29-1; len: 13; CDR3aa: CSALSPMNTEAFF; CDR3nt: TGCAGCGCTTTGTCCCCAATGAACACTGAAGCTTTCTTT
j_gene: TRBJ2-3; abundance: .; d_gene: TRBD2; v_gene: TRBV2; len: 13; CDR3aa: CASSLAVTDTQYF; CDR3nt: TGTGCCAGCAGCCTAGCGGTCACAGATACGCAGTATTTT
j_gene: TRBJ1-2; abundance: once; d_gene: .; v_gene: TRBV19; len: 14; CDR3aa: CASSILASTHGYTF; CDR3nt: TGTGCCAGTAGTATACTTGCTTCAACCCACGGCTACACCTTC
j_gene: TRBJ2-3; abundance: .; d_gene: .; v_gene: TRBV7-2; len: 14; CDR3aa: CASSLNGGTDTQYF; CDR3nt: TGTGCCAGCAGCTTGAATGGGGGTACAGATACGCAGTATTTT
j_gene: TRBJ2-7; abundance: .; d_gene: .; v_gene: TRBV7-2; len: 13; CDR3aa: CASSPGGFGEQYF; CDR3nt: TGTGCCAGCAGCCCGGGTGGGTTTGGCGAGCAGTACTTC
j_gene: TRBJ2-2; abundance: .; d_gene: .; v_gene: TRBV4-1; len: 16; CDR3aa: CASSQDPGLSAGELFF; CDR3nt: TGCGCCAGCAGCCAAGATCCCGGACTAAGCGCGGGGGAGCTGTTTTTT
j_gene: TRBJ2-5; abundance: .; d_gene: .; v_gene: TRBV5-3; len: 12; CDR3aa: CASRWLAATQYF; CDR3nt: TGTGCCAGCCGTTGGTTAGCGGCGACCCAGTACTTC
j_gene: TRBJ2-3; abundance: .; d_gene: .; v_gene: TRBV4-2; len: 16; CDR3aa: CASSQGPRRYTDTQYF; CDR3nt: TGTGCCAGCAGCCAAGGTCCCAGGCGATACACAGATACGCAGTATTTT
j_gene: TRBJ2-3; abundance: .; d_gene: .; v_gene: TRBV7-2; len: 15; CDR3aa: CASSSSRVSTDTQYF; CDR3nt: TGTGCCAGCAGCTCGTCCCGGGTTAGCACAGATACGCAGTATTTT
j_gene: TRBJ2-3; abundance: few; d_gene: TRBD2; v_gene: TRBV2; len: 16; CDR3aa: CASSRGLAGAADTQYF; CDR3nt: TGTGCCAGCAGCCGAGGACTAGCGGGAGCGGCAGATACGCAGTATTTT
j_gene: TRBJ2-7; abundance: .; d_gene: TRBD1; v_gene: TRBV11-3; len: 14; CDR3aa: CASSWDRGPLEQYF; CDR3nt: TGTGCCAGCAGCTGGGACAGGGGGCCCCTCGAGCAGTACTTC
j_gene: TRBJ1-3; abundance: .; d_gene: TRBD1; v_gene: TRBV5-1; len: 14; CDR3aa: CASSGGQDGNTIYF; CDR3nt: TGCGCCAGCAGCGGGGGACAGGACGGAAACACCATATATTTT
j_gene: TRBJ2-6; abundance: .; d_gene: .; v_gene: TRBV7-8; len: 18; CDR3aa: CASSPRDRRNSGANVLTF; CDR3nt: TGTGCCAGCAGCCCCCGAGACAGGAGGAACTCTGGGGCCAACGTCCTGACTTTC
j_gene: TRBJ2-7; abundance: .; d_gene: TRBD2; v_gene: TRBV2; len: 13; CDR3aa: CASGRTSEYEQYF; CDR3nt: TGTGCCAGCGGGAGGACTAGCGAATACGAGCAGTACTTC
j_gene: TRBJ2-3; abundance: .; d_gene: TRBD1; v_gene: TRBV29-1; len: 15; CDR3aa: CSVNSGDRGQDTQYF; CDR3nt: TGCAGCGTGAACAGTGGGGACAGGGGGCAAGATACGCAGTATTTT
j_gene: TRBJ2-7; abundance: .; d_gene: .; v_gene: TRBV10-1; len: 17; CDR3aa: CARPTRRDHASSYEQYF; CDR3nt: TGCGCCAGGCCCACACGGCGGGACCATGCTAGCTCCTACGAGCAGTACTTC
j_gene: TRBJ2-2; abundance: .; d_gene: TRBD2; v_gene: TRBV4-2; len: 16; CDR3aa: CASSLPSGSSAGELFF; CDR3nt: TGTGCCAGCAGCCTACCGAGCGGGAGTAGTGCCGGGGAGCTGTTTTTT
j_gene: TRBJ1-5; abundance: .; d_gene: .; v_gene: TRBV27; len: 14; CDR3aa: CASSLIRGRQPQHF; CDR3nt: TGTGCCAGCAGTTTAATCCGCGGGAGGCAGCCCCAGCATTTT
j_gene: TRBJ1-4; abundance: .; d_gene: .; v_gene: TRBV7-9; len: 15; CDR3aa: CASSEQGQTNEKLFF; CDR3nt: TGTGCCAGCAGCGAACAGGGCCAGACTAATGAAAAACTGTTTTTT